This TCR beta chain came from a study of PD-L1 blockade in urothelial cancer. Looking at the study overall: At 3 weeks after treatment start (second dose) and again at 6 weeks, blood was analyzed.

Concerning this clone itself: Its antigen is undetermined.

Patients each gave 1 to 8 samples, pretreatment and on-treatment. Assay: immunoSEQ multiplex PCR; the TCRdb copy retains only in-frame clones and omits some. The sample has about 82,000 clones; over 80% are singletons. The germline V and J ends were trimmed by 2 bases and 2 bases, with 8 bases remaining between them. Germline V gene data show CDR1 as SGHTA and CDR2 as FQGTGA. The CDR3 consists of 14 residues. Study-wide results and caveats: In blood sampled pretreatment, TCR clonality below the median predicted better survival. Clones that were tumor-associated expanded more in the blood of durable-benefit patients at 3 weeks.

The starting material was PBMCs, obtained around atezolizumab (anti-PD-L1) treatment. The source is a man aged 70 or older with urothelial cancer. The V and J genes are TRBV7-3 and TRBJ2-3, with a possible D match to TRBD2 (5 bases). The CDR3 loop reads CASSLWGATDTQYF. The CDR3 nucleotides read TGTGCCAGCAGCTTATGGGGAGCCACAGATACGCAGTATTTT.